This T cell receptor (beta chain) was captured in a study of radiation and T cells in renal cell carcinoma. The CDR3 has 15 amino acids. V was shortened by 1 base and J by 6 bases, with 15 bases between the two germline ends. Per germline, CDR1 LGHNA and CDR2 YNFKEQ. Of note for this clone: Its antigen is undetermined.

Whole-study results and caveats: In blood, top tumor clones expanded by 2 weeks, shrinking by 4.

Measured with immunoSEQ multiplex PCR; TCRdb has only the in-frame clones, and not every one. Of tens of thousands of clones listed, about 82% are singletons. Time point here: blood 4 weeks post-SBRT, at nephrectomy. Treatment given: 15 Gy SBRT to primary tumor, nephrectomy 4 weeks later. The tumor was a clear cell renal cell carcinoma. The source of this sequence is a man aged 45-65 years with renal cell carcinoma. V and J are TRBV4-2 and TRBJ1-2; D remains unclear. The sample in question was blood, obtained from a patient whose treatment included radiotherapy and nephrectomy. The CDR3 bases are TGTGCCAGCAGCCAAGTAGAAAAGAAGATCAATGGCTACACCTTC. This encodes CASSQVEKKINGYTF.